This T cell receptor beta chain stems from a study of OX40 agonist ivuxolimab in advanced cancers. Whole-study context: Three patients, one with hepatocellular carcinoma and two with cutaneous melanoma, responded partially.

The CDR3 consists of 18 residues. Trimming shortened V by 0 bases and J by 7 bases, and 22 bases separated the two germline ends. In germline, CDR1 is GTSNPN, CDR2 SVGIG (reference sequence). Autoimmune disease history or systemic immunosuppression disqualified patients. The data were produced by immunoSEQ multiplex PCR, yet TCRdb's version contains in-frame clones alone and is incomplete. The sample lists about 110,000 clones, around 93% seen once, with around 0.61% in the top ten. The chain is built from TRBV30 and TRBJ1-6; D is perhaps TRBD1 (6 bases). The sequencing used CD4+ or CD8+ T cells sorted from blood, collected in a trial of the OX40 agonist ivuxolimab. The origin of this receptor is an adult with an advanced solid tumor such as melanoma, head and neck, liver or kidney cancer. The CDR3 sequence: CAWSVVRTATLGNSPLHF. CDR3 coding DNA: TGTGCCTGGAGTGTAGTTCGGACAGCCACCTTGGGGAATTCACCCCTCCACTTT.